This T cell receptor beta chain was captured in a study of patients and donors after allogeneic stem cell transplantation. This clonotype was seen more than once but under ten times. V was trimmed by 10 bases and J by 4 bases, leaving 10 bases between them. CDR1 is MNHNY, CDR2 SVGAGI, per germline (reference sequence). The CDR3 is 11 residues long. In TCRdb, the RT-PCR reads were re-called with MiXCR into one record per CDR3 protein. The repertoire holds 30,000 to 35,000 distinct CDR3 sequences, nearly 7% seen once, with about 35% in the top ten. V gene TRBV6-6 combines with J gene TRBJ1-2; a weak D match, TRBD1 (6 bases). The TCR was taken from a human donor who was either an allogeneic HSCT recipient or a stem cell or donor lymphocyte infusion donor (not recorded which). It is not recorded whose cells these are; they may come from a transplant donor. Source material: blood, either unsorted or a sorted T cell fraction (not recorded which). The CDR3 DNA reads as TGTGCCATACGGACAGTCTATGGCTACACCTTC. Translated, it gives CAIRTVYGYTF.